This section outlines one TCR beta chain sequence together with its context. This sample was taken from a study of radiation and T cells in renal cell carcinoma. Germline-derived CDR1 and CDR2 are SQVTM and ANQGSEA. V lost 4 bases, J lost 4 bases, and 5 bases stayed unmatched. The CDR3 covers 14 residues. The protocol was immunoSEQ multiplex PCR, while the TCRdb copy is restricted to in-frame clones and leaves out a portion. The sample has more than 150,000 clones, roughly 87% seen once. Time point noted: blood 2 weeks post-SBRT. Treatment described: 15 Gy SBRT to primary tumor, nephrectomy 4 weeks later.

The chain links TRBV29-1 to TRBJ2-1; 9 nucleotides agree with TRBD1. This specimen was blood, taken from a patient whose treatment included radiotherapy and nephrectomy. This TCR came from a woman in her 50s with renal cell carcinoma. In DNA form, the CDR3 reads TGCAGCGTTGGGACAGGGGTGGGTTACAATGAGCAGTTCTTC. It translates to CSVGTGVGYNEQFF.